The 16 T cell receptor beta chains below come from one sample, sequenced in a study of OX40 agonist ivuxolimab in advanced cancers. Clones were sequenced by immunoSEQ multiplex PCR, and TCRdb holds only the in-frame ones, with some missing. The data show tens of thousands of clones, 87% seen once. The source was CD4+ or CD8+ T cells sorted from blood, collected in a trial of the OX40 agonist ivuxolimab. The receptors shown here come from an adult with an advanced solid tumor such as melanoma, head and neck, liver or kidney cancer.

CDR3 protein: CASSLGMGSGANVLTF. The CDR3 bases are TGTGCCAGCAGCTTAGGGATGGGCTCTGGGGCCAACGTCCTGACTTTC. The chain carries TRBV11-2 and TRBJ2-6; D gene unclear. The germline V gene encodes CDR1 SGHAT and CDR2 FQNNGV. The CDR3 loop spans 16 amino acids. V dropped 1 base and J dropped 0 bases, with 7 bases sitting between them.

J is TRBJ2-1 and V is TRBV11-2, with 10 bases lining up with TRBD2. There are 15 residues in the CDR3. Looked up from germline, CDR1 is SGHAT and CDR2 is FQNNGV. The J segment lost 2 bases and the V segment lost 6 bases, leaving 4 bases of the junction unmatched. CDR3 nucleotides: TGTGCCAGCAGGTCAGCGGGGGGGGCCTACAATGAGCAGTTCTTC. Its translation is CASRSAGGAYNEQFF.

V usage is TRBV5-4 and J usage is TRBJ2-5; 9 nucleotides agree with TRBD2. The germline V gene has CDR1 SGHNT and CDR2 YYREEE (reference sequence). The CDR3 has 15 residues. Trimming cost V 1 base and J 5 bases; bases outside gene matches: 6. In DNA, the CDR3 is TGTGCCAGCAGCTTGACGGTAGCGGGAGATGAGACCCAGTACTTC. Translated, it gives CASSLTVAGDETQYF.

The rearrangement uses TRBV6-6 and TRBJ1-1; D is possibly TRBD1 (6 bases). In germline, CDR1 is MNHNY, CDR2 SVGAGI (reference sequence). The CDR3 has 13 amino acids. V was clipped by 8 bases and J by 0 bases, with 10 bases between them. The DNA of the CDR3 is TGTGCCAGCTCTAGGACAGTGAACACTGAAGCTTTCTTT. Protein sequence: CASSRTVNTEAFF.

CDR3 loop: CASPREGSYEQYF. Written as DNA, the CDR3 is TGTGCCAGCCCGCGGGAGGGCTCCTACGAGCAGTACTTC. The gene calls are TRBV6-1 and TRBJ2-7; 9 nucleotides align to TRBD2. The CDR3 is 13 amino acids. The germline V gene has CDR1 MNHNS and CDR2 SASEGT. The junction had 2 bases not matched to a gene; V was cut back by 8 bases and J by 0 bases.

The V and J genes are TRBV7-9 and TRBJ2-7, with D possibly matching TRBD2 (5 bases). The V end was cut by 11 bases, the J end by 3 bases, with 14 bases between. CDR3 length: 12 amino acids. Germline CDR1 and CDR2: SEHNR and FQNEAQ (reference sequence). CDR3 coding DNA: TGTGCCTCGGATAGCGAGAACTACGAGCAGTACTTC. Translated, it gives CASDSENYEQYF.

CDR3 loop: CAWNPHHAGGEKLFF. CDR3 DNA sequence: TGTGCCTGGAACCCCCACCACGCAGGGGGGGAAAAACTGTTTTTT. V and J are TRBV30 and TRBJ1-4; 7 bases agree with TRBD1. The CDR3 runs to 15 residues. V lost 4 bases and J lost 8; bases outside the gene matches: 13. Germline CDR1 is GTSNPN and CDR2 is SVGIG (reference sequence). Looking up the rest from reference TRBV30 and TRBJ1-4 gives the full variable domain: SQTIHQWPATLVQPVGSPLSLECTVEGTSNPNLYWYRQAAGRGLQLLFYSVGIGQISSEVPQNLSASRPQDRQFILSSKKLLLSDSGFYLCAWNPHHAGGEKLFFGSGTQLSVL.

This clone was seen once. The chain employs TRBV6-1 and TRBJ1-5; no definite D call. The CDR3 runs 13 residues. V was cut by 7 bases and J by 4 bases, with 11 bases left in between. Per germline, CDR1 MNHNS and CDR2 SASEGT. The CDR3 DNA sequence: TGTGCCAGCACGTACTGGGAAAATCAGCCCCAGCATTTT. Translation gives CASTYWENQPQHF.

The gene calls are TRBV15 and TRBJ1-1; a weak D match, TRBD1 (6 bases). This CDR3 comprises 15 residues. Per germline, CDR1 LNHNV and CDR2 YYDKDF (reference sequence). Trimming left V 0 bases short and J 0 bases short, with 8 bases between. CDR3 sequence (DNA): TGTGCCACCAGCAGAGATACAGGGATGAACACTGAAGCTTTCTTT. The encoded protein is CATSRDTGMNTEAFF.

The chain links TRBV4-2 to TRBJ1-1; 7 bases agree with TRBD1. V lost 4 bases to trimming and J lost 3 bases; unmatched junction nucleotides: 11. The CDR3 has 16 residues. CDR1 is LGHNA, CDR2 YNFKEQ, per germline. The CDR3 nucleotides are TGTGCCAGCAGCCCCCAATACAGGGGTGTTGACACTGAAGCTTTCTTT. Translating gives CASSPQYRGVDTEAFF.

The V gene is TRBV6-6, the J gene TRBJ1-3, with 7 positions matching TRBD1. CDR3 length equals 15 residues. V gave up 5 bases and J gave up 5 bases; unmatched junction bases: 9. CDR1 is MNHNY and CDR2 is SVGAGI in the germline V gene (reference sequence). CDR3 in DNA: TGTGCCAGCAGTCAACCCTGGACAGGCCGAAACACCATATATTTT. It translates to CASSQPWTGRNTIYF.

V is TRBV16 and J is TRBJ1-2; tentatively, D is TRBD1 (6 bases). The germline CDR1 and CDR2 sequences are KGHSY and FQNENV. The V end was cut by 2 bases, the J end by 0 bases, with 13 bases between. The CDR3 totals 16 residues. CDR3 sequence: CASSQNYRAPNYGYTF. The CDR3 DNA sequence: TGTGCCAGCAGCCAAAATTACAGGGCCCCTAACTATGGCTACACCTTC.

This clone has a single count. The chain combines TRBV11-1 with TRBJ2-1; D remains ambiguous. V lost 1 base to trimming and J lost 7 bases, with 11 bases between them. The CDR3 runs 14 residues. CDR1 is SGHAT and CDR2 is FQDESV in the germline V gene (reference sequence). The DNA for the CDR3 is TGTGCCAGCAGCTTAGTGCGATCGGAGAATGAGCAGTTCTTC. Amino acid sequence: CASSLVRSENEQFF.

The gene calls are TRBV21-1 and TRBJ2-7; no check of the table's D call, TRBD2, against the DNA was made. TRBV21-1 is flagged as a pseudogene. CDR3 size: 17 residues. The CDR3 reads CASSRPDPGLAGVEQYF. The CDR3 nucleotides read TGTGCCAGCAGCAGACCGGATCCGGGACTAGCGGGGGTAGAGCAGTACTTC.

The V and J genes are TRBV14 and TRBJ2-3; D unresolved. The CDR3 runs 11 residues. CDR1 is SGHDN, CDR2 FVKESK, per germline. Trimming stripped 3 bases from V and 4 bases from J, with 2 bases between. CDR3 sequence: CASSQADTQYF. The CDR3 coding sequence is TGTGCCAGCAGCCAGGCAGATACGCAGTATTTT.

The chain joins TRBV7-2 to TRBJ2-7; TRBD2 agrees at 14 bases. Losses at the gene ends were 3 bases for V and 4 bases for J; bases not matched to a gene: 2. The CDR3 is 15 amino acids. Germline loops: CDR1 SGHTA, CDR2 FQGNSA. DNA for the CDR3: TGTGCCAGCAGCTTGACTAGCGGGGGGGCTTACGAGCAGTACTTC. Residues: CASSLTSGGAYEQYF.